Shown below are 2 T cell receptor beta chains from a single sample sequenced in a study of blood T cell repertoires in COVID-19. TCRdb's copy holds only in-frame clones and misses some; the assay was immunoSEQ multiplex PCR. The sample shows under 250,000 clones, 83% of them seen only once. Specimen: PBMCs or T cells enriched from blood (not recorded which). These receptors came from a woman aged 40 to 50 who had been exposed to COVID-19.

This chain links TRBV18 with TRBJ2-1; a possible D gene is TRBD2 (6 bases). The CDR3 is made up of 13 amino acids. The germline V gene encodes CDR1 KGHSH and CDR2 LQKENI. The V end lost 5 bases, the J end lost 8 bases, and 13 bases lay between the germline ends. The DNA of the CDR3 is TGTGCCAGCTCAGGGCAGGGAGGCGATGAGCAGTTCTTC. This sequence encodes CASSGQGGDEQFF.

This chain joins TRBV7-2 and TRBJ2-1, with D perhaps TRBD1 (6 bases). V lost 3 bases to trimming and J lost 6 bases, with 15 bases between them. The CDR3 length is 15 residues. Germline CDR1 is SGHTA and CDR2 is FQGNSA. The CDR3 region is CASSFRGRGVNEQFF. CDR3 sequence (DNA): TGTGCCAGCAGCTTCCGGGGCAGGGGAGTCAATGAGCAGTTCTTC.